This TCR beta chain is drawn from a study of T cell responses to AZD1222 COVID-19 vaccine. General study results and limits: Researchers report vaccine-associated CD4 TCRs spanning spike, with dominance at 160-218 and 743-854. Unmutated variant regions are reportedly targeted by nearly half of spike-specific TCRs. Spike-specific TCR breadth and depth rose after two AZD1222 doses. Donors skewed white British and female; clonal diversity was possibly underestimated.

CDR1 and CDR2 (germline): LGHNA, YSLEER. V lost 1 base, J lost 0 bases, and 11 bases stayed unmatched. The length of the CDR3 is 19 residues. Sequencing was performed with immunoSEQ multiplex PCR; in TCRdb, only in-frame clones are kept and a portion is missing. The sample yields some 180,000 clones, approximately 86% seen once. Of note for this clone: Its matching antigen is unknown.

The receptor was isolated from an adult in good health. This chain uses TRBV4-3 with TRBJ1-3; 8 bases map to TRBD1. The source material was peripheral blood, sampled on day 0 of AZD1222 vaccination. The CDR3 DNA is TGCGCCAGCAGCCAAGGAGGAGTAGGGACAGGTGACTCTGGAAACACCATATATTTT. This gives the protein CASSQGGVGTGDSGNTIYF.